Shown below are 19 T cell receptor beta chains from a single sample sequenced in a study of regulatory T cells in long-lasting Graves disease (dated by TCRdb to 2020 to 2023). The library was prepared using multiplex PCR. The sequencer listed for this sample is Illumina HiSeq 4000. To build TCR beta libraries, CDR3 regions were amplified by Arm-PCR using iRepertoire HTBI primers. TCRdb reworked the public reads: Q25 trimming with fastp, MiXCR clone assembly, productive beta chains retained. Each entry merges the rows of one CDR3 protein and shows their most common DNA and genes. The sample contains some 280,000 distinct CDR3 sequences, more than 20% of them found a single time. Just over 55% of the sample belongs to the ten largest clones. The sample's time point label, in plain terms: persistent/refractory GD, antithyroid drugs over 5 years with positive TRAb. For both TCR sequencing and RNA sequencing, RNA was extracted from PBMCs in TRIzol.

The sample in question was peripheral blood mononuclear cells (PBMCs), obtained when the disease was refractory, from a patient treated with antithyroid drugs. These receptors were obtained from a female donor with Graves disease.

This clonotype occurred many times. Here the CDR3 reads CASSFGTTYEQYF. In nucleotides, the CDR3 is TGTGCCAGCAGCTTCGGGACTACCTACGAGCAGTACTTC. The chain has TRBV11-2 and TRBJ2-7; 7 bases fit TRBD2. The V gene end was trimmed by 3 bases and the J gene end by 2 bases; junction bases not matched to a gene: 1. Germline V CDR1 and CDR2: SGHAT, FQNNGV. CDR3 length equals 13 residues.

About this clonotype itself: A much larger clone sits a single nucleotide away, making a read error possible. This chain uses TRBV2 with TRBJ1-2, with TRBD1 matching over 7 bases. The germline V gene encodes CDR1 SNHLY and CDR2 FYNNEI. The CDR3 is 15 residues long. The trim removed 6 bases at V and 0 bases at J, leaving 7 bases unmatched. The CDR3 DNA sequence: TGTGCCAGCAGGATACAGGGGTTAACTAACTATGGCTACACCTTC. Translation gives CASRIQGLTNYGYTF. Using reference TRBV2 and TRBJ1-2 for the parts outside the CDR3, the full variable domain is EPEVTQTPSHQVTQMGQEVILRCVPISNHLYFYWYRQILGQKVEFLVSFYNNEISEKSEIFDDQFSVERPDGSNFTLKIRSTKLEDSAMYFCASRIQGLTNYGYTFGSGTRLTVV.

This clonotype has only a few counts. This sequence joins TRBV7-9 and TRBJ1-4; D is undetermined. The CDR3 is made up of 12 amino acids. Germline assignment: CDR1 SEHNR and CDR2 FQNEAQ (reference sequence). Trimming removed 6 bases at V and 7 bases at J, with 9 bases between. In nucleotides, the CDR3 is TGTGCCAGCAGATTATCCGGTGAAAAACTGTTTTTT. It codes for CASRLSGEKLFF.

This clonotype has a count of ten or more. The chain has TRBV5-6 and TRBJ2-5, with 7 nucleotides matching TRBD2. V was pared by 5 bases and J by 4 bases, with 5 bases of the junction left unmatched. CDR3 length: 13 residues. CDR1 is SGHDT and CDR2 is YYEEEE in the germline V gene. The CDR3 protein is CASRRTGGETQYF. CDR3 in DNA: TGTGCCAGCAGACGGACGGGGGGAGAGACCCAGTACTTC.

There are many counts of this clonotype. This chain links TRBV7-9 with TRBJ1-2, with D unresolved. The germline gives CDR1 SEHNR, CDR2 FQNEAQ (reference sequence). Trimming shortened V by 2 bases and J by 4 bases, and 11 bases separated the two germline ends. The CDR3 consists of 14 residues. The CDR3 spells CASSLQAPSYGYTF. DNA for the CDR3: TGTGCCAGCAGCTTACAGGCCCCTTCCTATGGCTACACCTTC.

This sequence joins TRBV3-1 and TRBJ1-6, with D maybe TRBD1 (6 bases). The CDR3 is 15 amino acids. Germline CDR1 is LGHDT and CDR2 is YNNKEL (reference sequence). V lost 0 bases and J 7 bases, leaving 10 bases between the germline ends. This CDR3 reads CASSQDQGRNSPLHF. As DNA, the CDR3 is TGTGCCAGCAGCCAAGATCAGGGGCGAAATTCACCCCTCCACTTT.

This clonotype came up a few times. The chain uses TRBV7-9 and TRBJ1-2; possible D gene TRBD1, 5 bases. The CDR3 has 17 residues. With 4 bases removed from V and 7 bases from J, the gap between germline ends came to 25 bases. Germline V gives CDR1 SEHNR, CDR2 FQNEAQ (reference sequence). The CDR3 DNA reads as TGTGCCAGCAGCTCCCCGGTAGAGGGGCCTGTTGGCGGTGGCTACACCTTC. Translation: CASSSPVEGPVGGGYTF. Full variable domain (outside the CDR3, taken from reference TRBV7-9 and TRBJ1-2): DTGVSQNPRHKITKRGQNVTFRCDPISEHNRLYWYRQTLGQGPEFLTYFQNEAQLEKSRLLSDRFSAERPKGSFSTLEIQRTEQGDSAMYLCASSSPVEGPVGGGYTFGSGTRLTVV.

J is TRBJ2-6 and V is TRBV6-1; TRBD1 matches 9 bases. CDR3 length: 19 amino acids. Germline CDR1 reads MNHNS; CDR2 reads SASEGT. V was pared by 3 bases and J by 0 bases, with 9 bases of the junction left unmatched. The CDR3 DNA follows: TGTGCCAGCAGTGATAGCGACAGGGGGGGAGGCTCTGGGGCCAACGTCCTGACTTTC. Its protein product is CASSDSDRGGGSGANVLTF.

The chain uses TRBV20-1 and TRBJ2-7; D unclear. Germline V gene sequence: CDR1 DFQATT, CDR2 SNEGSKA (reference sequence). With 3 bases removed from V and 3 bases from J, the gap between germline ends came to 12 bases. The CDR3 covers 13 residues. CDR3 DNA: TGCAGTGCTAGTTCCCCCCCCTTCTACGAGCAGTACTTC. This codes for CSASSPPFYEQYF.

Remarks on this clonotype: A read error is likely, as this CDR3 ends without the conserved phenylalanine or tryptophan. The chain joins TRBV20-1 to TRBJ2-7; 11 nucleotides match TRBD2. V lost 5 bases to trimming and J lost 0 bases; unmatched junction nucleotides: 6. Germline V gene sequence: CDR1 DFQATT, CDR2 SNEGSKA (reference sequence). There are 15 residues in the CDR3. DNA of the CDR3: TGCAGTGCTCGGCTAGCGGGAGGTGGCTCCTACGAGCAGTACCTC. As protein: CSARLAGGGSYEQYL.

This clonotype was seen repeatedly, ten times or more. The rearrangement joins TRBV28 to TRBJ2-6, with D uncertain. The V gene lost 5 bases and the J gene lost 9 bases, with 8 bases spanning the gap. CDR1 is MDHEN, CDR2 SYDVKM, per germline. This CDR3 region has 12 residues. The CDR3 spells CASSDDRNVLTF. CDR3 sequence (DNA): TGTGCCAGCAGTGACGACCGCAACGTCCTGACTTTC.

This clonotype has a count of ten or more. The chain is built from TRBV20-1 and TRBJ2-7, with a tentative D call TRBD1 (5 bases). Germline V CDR1 and CDR2: DFQATT, SNEGSKA (reference sequence). The V end lost 6 bases, the J end lost 5 bases, and 20 bases lay between the germline ends. This CDR3 contains 14 residues. DNA of the CDR3: TGCAGTGCCAACGTTTTAAGGGGTCTCAACGAGCAGTACTTC. Encoded protein: CSANVLRGLNEQYF.

This clonotype occurred a few times. The chain couples TRBV10-3 to TRBJ1-2; D gene ambiguous. The CDR3 has 13 residues. The V gene lost 4 bases and the J gene lost 2 bases, with 8 bases spanning the gap. Germline V lookup: CDR1 ENHRY, CDR2 SYGVKD. The CDR3 is CAISVVNNYGYTF. The DNA for the CDR3 is TGTGCCATCAGTGTGGTTAACAACTATGGCTACACCTTC.

J is TRBJ2-6 and V is TRBV6-5; possibly TRBD1 for D (6 bases). Germline CDR1 is MNHEY and CDR2 is SVGAGI. V was cut by 0 bases and J by 0 bases, with 15 bases left in between. The CDR3 totals 19 residues. CDR3 sequence: CASSYSEDSWSSGANVLTF. The CDR3 nucleotides are TGTGCCAGCAGTTACTCGGAGGACAGCTGGTCCTCTGGGGCCAACGTCCTGACTTTC.

At least ten counts were recorded for this clonotype. A junction boundary mismatches the germline segment, possibly from a read error. J is TRBJ2-7 and V is TRBV11-2, with D possibly called TRBD1 or TRBD2 (6 bases each). Germline-derived CDR1 and CDR2 are SGHAT and FQNNGV. The CDR3 extends over 12 amino acids. As DNA, the CDR3 is TGTGCCAGCAGCTCCGGGGGCTACGGGCAGTACTTC. Protein product: CASSSGGYGQYF.

This clonotype occurred many times. The chain has TRBV6-1 and TRBJ2-5, with 7 bases matching TRBD1. This CDR3 has 13 residues. Germline CDR1 MNHNS, CDR2 SASEGT. V trimming: 6 bases; J trimming: 3 bases; junction bases outside the gene matches: 4. The CDR3 nucleotides are TGTGCCAGCAGCAGAGGGACAGAAGAGACCCAGTACTTC. This translates into CASSRGTEETQYF.

V gene TRBV9 combines with J gene TRBJ2-5, with TRBD2 identical over 7 bases. This CDR3 region has 16 residues. V was pared by 4 bases and J by 5 bases, with 14 bases of the junction left unmatched. Germline CDR1 SGDLS, CDR2 YYNGEE. CDR3 in DNA: TGTGCCAGCAGCACCCCCGGTCCTAGCGGCTGGGAGACCCAGTACTTC. Its protein is CASSTPGPSGWETQYF. The full variable domain, rest sourced from reference TRBV9 and TRBJ2-5, is DSGVTQTPKHLITATGQRVTLRCSPRSGDLSVYWYQQSLDQGLQFLIQYYNGEERAKGNILERFSAQQFPDLHSELNLSSLELGDSALYFCASSTPGPSGWETQYFGPGTRLLVL.

This clonotype was observed many times. The chain has TRBV12-3 or TRBV12-4 and TRBJ2-5; TRBD2 matches at 14 bases. This CDR3 contains 15 residues. V lost 6 bases, J lost 4 bases, and 4 bases stayed unmatched. The CDR3 reads CASSLTSGRGETQYF. CDR3 nucleotide sequence: TGTGCCAGCAGCCTGACTAGCGGGAGGGGAGAGACCCAGTACTTC.

This clonotype was found many times. This sequence joins TRBV6-5 and TRBJ2-7; 9 nucleotides line up with TRBD2. V dropped 2 bases and J dropped 5; count of bases not matched to a gene: 10. The CDR3 runs to 16 residues. The germline gives CDR1 MNHEY, CDR2 SVGAGI. In DNA form, the CDR3 reads TGTGCCAGCAGTTACACTACGGCGGGAGGGCCGAACGAGCAGTACTTC. Residues: CASSYTTAGGPNEQYF.